The following is a TCR beta chain sequence with its context. Its matching antigen is unknown. Amplification of the TCR beta CDR3 regions used RNA transcripts (as template). RT-PCR in the first round used HTBI primers; a second-round multiplex PCR followed. Via MiXCR, TCRdb re-called the multiplex PCR reads, giving one row per CDR3 protein. The data show 650,000 to 800,000 distinct CDR3 sequences, about 38% seen once. The germline gives CDR1 SGDLS, CDR2 YYNGEE. The CDR3 spans 13 residues. The V segment lost 2 bases and the J segment 11 bases; nucleotides outside the gene matches: 2. This sample was included in a study of Graves' ophthalmopathy and Graves' hyperthyroidism. Findings and caveats of the study: Sensitivity of about 91% and specificity of roughly 80% were achieved when a 13-signature model separated ophthalmopathy from stable hyperthyroidism. Detection in blood was also observed for most expanded thyroid clonotypes above 0.001 frequency. The study's model predicted ophthalmopathy progression at about 71% sensitivity and about 72% specificity.

PBMCs were obtained from 10 ml of fresh peripheral blood. Sequences were obtained from peripheral blood. V usage is TRBV9 and J usage is TRBJ2-6, with 9 bases identical to TRBD1. This TCR came from an adult man with Graves' ophthalmopathy. The CDR3 DNA reads TGTGCCAGCAGCGTTACAGGGGGCGACGTCCTGACTTTC. It specifies CASSVTGGDVLTF.